This TCR beta chain derives from a study of cytomegalovirus exposure and HLA in healthy donors. For the study at large: Samples from HLA-typed donors yielded about 86 million unique TCRs in an early data release.

Study-wide results and limits: Several V segments, TRBV6-2 and TRBV6-3 among them, could not be told apart and were dropped. It was likely that a cluster of highly shared sequence variants was a sequencing artifact.

A note on this clone: Antigen: not known.

V lost 5 bases and J lost 5; bases outside the gene matches: 6. The V gene's germline CDR1 is SGHVS and CDR2 FQNEAQ. The length of the CDR3 is 13 residues. PCR amplification relied on 60 Vbeta primers (plus 13 Jbeta primers). Clones were sequenced by immunoSEQ multiplex PCR, and TCRdb holds only the in-frame ones, with some missing. The profile shows around 120,000 clones, around 80% of them singletons. This chain connects TRBV7-8 to TRBJ2-7; TRBD1 aligns across 7 bases. Sequenced material: PBMCs. The source of this sequence is a man aged 50 or older in good health and CMV-seronegative. CDR3 region: CASSVDRDHEQYF. The CDR3, as DNA: TGTGCCAGCAGCGTCGACAGGGACCACGAGCAGTACTTC.